The rows below give T cell receptor beta chains drawn from one sample of a study of T cell clonotyping in hematopoietic cell transplantation. Measured with immunoSEQ multiplex PCR; TCRdb has only the in-frame clones, and not every one. In the table there are 40,000 to 55,000 clones, roughly 92% of which are singletons. Sequencing used peripheral blood mononuclear cells. The receptors stem from a woman between 50 and 59 years old in good health. Some clones in this sample may be carry-over from other donors' samples. Both conserved end residues are part of each CDR3. Each record gives: D gene, V gene, J gene, clone size, CDR3 DNA, CDR3 protein. A D gene is named only where the DNA matches it firmly. Clone sizes are given selectively: once, few, many, or a class where the clone is expanded.

NA	TRBV6-6	TRBJ2-1	NA	TGTGCCAGCCGGGACCAGAGCTATGATGAGCAGTTCTTC	CASRDQSYDEQFF
NA	TRBV27	TRBJ1-6	NA	TGTGCCAGCAGTTCCCAGGGCTCCTATAATTCACCCCTCCACTTT	CASSSQGSYNSPLHF
NA	TRBV14	TRBJ1-1	NA	TGTGCCAGCAGCCGGACCTCGGCGGGGTACACTGAAGCTTTCTTT	CASSRTSAGYTEAFF
TRBD1	TRBV12-5	TRBJ1-2	NA	TGTGCTAGTGGTTTGGGGGACAGGGGGGCTGGGTATCGAGGTTATGGCTACACCTTC	CASGLGDRGAGYRGYGYTF
NA	TRBV5-4	TRBJ2-2	NA	TGTGCCAGCACCCAACGGGGTGGCGGGGAGCTGTTTTTT	CASTQRGGGELFF
TRBD1	TRBV30	TRBJ1-2	NA	TGTGCCTGGAGAGGGGGCGCGCATGGCTACACCTTC	CAWRGGAHGYTF
TRBD1	TRBV27	TRBJ1-2	once	TGTGCCAGCACCGTGAGACAGGGAGTGGACTATGGCTACACCTTC	CASTVRQGVDYGYTF
NA	TRBV2	TRBJ1-5	NA	TGTGCCAGCAGCTGGACATCGGCCAGCAATCAGCCCCAGCATTTT	CASSWTSASNQPQHF
NA	TRBV5-4	TRBJ2-5	NA	TGTGCCAGCAGCGGGGCTAGGGTTCAGGAGACCCAGTACTTC	CASSGARVQETQYF
NA	TRBV11-2	TRBJ2-3	NA	TGTGCCAGCAGCTTCGCGGGGGCTAGCACAGATACGCAGTATTTT	CASSFAGASTDTQYF